These T cell receptor beta chains were read from a single sample in a study of CD8+ T cells in alopecia areata. Sequencing used immunoSEQ multiplex PCR; TCRdb keeps in-frame clones, though not all of them. The table shows around 250,000 clones, with 67% occurring only once. Sequencing used CD4+ T cells sorted from blood, obtained at week 0. These receptors were obtained from a human donor with alopecia areata. Each CDR3 is given with its conserved first and last residue. Each record gives: J gene, D gene, clone size, V gene, CDR3 protein, CDR3 DNA. D genes are given only for firm matches. Only part of the rows carry a size: once, few, many, or a class if the clone is expanded.

TRBJ2-6	.	once	TRBV5-1	CASSLAVFGRVEGANVLTF	TGCGCCAGCAGCTTGGCAGTTTTCGGCAGGGTGGAAGGGGCCAACGTCCTGACTTTC
TRBJ1-2	TRBD1	.	TRBV30	CAWSTGAGGYTF	TGTGCCTGGAGCACAGGGGCTGGTGGCTACACCTTC
TRBJ2-6	.	few	TRBV5-6	CASSLVQGLSGANVLTF	TGTGCCAGCAGCTTGGTACAGGGCCTATCTGGGGCCAACGTCCTGACTTTC
TRBJ2-7	.	.	TRBV29-1	CSVELMGEQYF	TGCAGCGTTGAGTTAATGGGCGAGCAGTACTTC
TRBJ2-6	.	.	TRBV5-1	CASSSALGRTSGANVLTF	TGCGCCAGCAGCTCGGCTCTAGGACGGACCTCTGGGGCCAACGTCCTGACTTTC
TRBJ1-2	.	few	TRBV4-1	CASSSPVGLRNGYTF	TGCGCCAGCAGCTCTCCAGTCGGCCTCAGGAATGGCTACACCTTC
TRBJ2-3	TRBD1	.	TRBV6-5	CASSFDRVGTDTQYF	TGTGCCAGCAGTTTCGACAGGGTCGGCACAGATACGCAGTATTTT
TRBJ2-7	.	.	TRBV7-9	CASSPTQSAYEQYF	TGTGCCAGCAGCCCCACGCAATCAGCCTACGAGCAGTACTTC
TRBJ2-1	TRBD2	few	TRBV5-1	CASSRGGDYNEQFF	TGCGCCAGCAGCCGGGGAGGGGATTACAATGAGCAGTTCTTC
TRBJ2-2	.	.	TRBV5-1	CASLGPGQNTGELFF	TGCGCCAGCTTGGGTCCGGGACAGAACACCGGGGAGCTGTTTTTT
TRBJ1-2	.	few	TRBV29-1	CSVDRGYGYTF	TGCAGCGTTGACAGAGGGTATGGCTACACCTTC
TRBJ1-2	TRBD1	.	TRBV9	CASSVGATGRYTF	TGTGCCAGCAGCGTGGGAGCGACAGGGCGCTACACCTTC
TRBJ2-3	.	.	TRBV18	CASSPRRGGGTDTQYF	TGTGCCAGCTCACCCCGTCGAGGCGGAGGGACAGATACGCAGTATTTT
TRBJ1-5	.	once	TRBV11-2	CASSLRQPQHF	TGTGCCAGCAGCTTGCGTCAGCCCCAGCATTTT
TRBJ1-2	TRBD1	few	TRBV29-1	CSVGTGTPYGYTF	TGCAGCGTAGGGACAGGAACCCCGTATGGCTACACCTTC
TRBJ2-3	.	few	TRBV10-3	CAISGGLNTDTQYF	TGTGCCATCAGTGGGGGACTCAACACAGATACGCAGTATTTT
TRBJ2-6	.	few	TRBV25-1	CASSTTGANVLTF	TGTGCCAGCAGCACCACTGGGGCCAACGTCCTGACTTTC
TRBJ2-7	.	.	TRBV11-2	CASSPSLAGYEQYF	TGTGCCAGCAGCCCCTCTTTGGCAGGCTACGAGCAGTACTTC
TRBJ1-1	TRBD1	.	TRBV5-1	CASSPQTGYTEAFF	TGCGCCAGCAGCCCTCAGACAGGGTACACTGAAGCTTTCTTT
TRBJ2-7	.	.	TRBV9	CASSVSQGVTYEQYF	TGTGCCAGCAGCGTGTCTCAAGGGGTTACCTACGAGCAGTACTTC
TRBJ2-7	.	.	TRBV6-6	CASSYSGGSYEQYF	TGTGCCAGCAGTTACTCGGGAGGCTCCTACGAGCAGTACTTC
TRBJ2-1	.	.	TRBV5-1	CASSSQGNEQFF	TGCGCCAGCAGCTCACAGGGCAATGAGCAGTTCTTC
TRBJ2-2	.	.	TRBV29-1	CSGMAFTGELFF	TGCAGCGGTATGGCCTTCACCGGGGAGCTGTTTTTT
TRBJ1-6	.	.	TRBV18	CASSPGDLSPLHF	TGTGCCAGCTCACCGGGGGACCTTTCACCCCTCCACTTT
TRBJ1-1	TRBD1	few	TRBV5-6	CASSPGDRRLMNTEAFF	TGTGCCAGCAGCCCAGGGGACAGAAGGCTGATGAACACTGAAGCTTTCTTT
TRBJ2-3	.	few	TRBV29-1	CSVSGTQTTDTQYF	TGCAGCGTTTCCGGGACACAAACAACAGATACGCAGTATTTT
TRBJ2-1	.	.	TRBV9	CASTQGGSYNEQFF	TGTGCCAGCACCCAGGGGGGTTCCTACAATGAGCAGTTCTTC
TRBJ1-6	.	.	TRBV7-9	CASSLEGNSPLHF	TGTGCCAGCAGCTTAGAAGGGAATTCACCCCTCCACTTT
TRBJ2-5	TRBD1	few	TRBV4-3	CASSQGFDRGGETQYF	TGCGCCAGCAGCCAAGGATTTGACAGGGGTGGAGAGACCCAGTACTTC
TRBJ2-5	.	.	TRBV7-9	CASSSRGETQYF	TGTGCCAGCAGCTCGAGGGGAGAGACCCAGTACTTC
TRBJ1-1	TRBD1	.	TRBV10-3	CAISGDRGDTEAFF	TGTGCCATCAGTGGAGACAGGGGGGACACTGAAGCTTTCTTT
TRBJ2-3	.	.	TRBV6-1	CASSEALASTDTQYF	TGTGCCAGCAGTGAAGCGCTTGCTAGCACAGATACGCAGTATTTT
TRBJ1-1	.	.	TRBV11-2	CASSFTGDTEAFF	TGTGCCAGCAGCTTCACCGGGGACACTGAAGCTTTCTTT
TRBJ2-5	.	.	TRBV29-1	CSVTAGEETQYF	TGCAGCGTTACGGCAGGGGAAGAGACCCAGTACTTC
TRBJ2-7	.	.	TRBV30	CAWGPGQSEQYF	TGTGCCTGGGGACCCGGACAGAGCGAGCAGTACTTC
TRBJ2-1	.	.	TRBV2	CASRAYNEQFF	TGTGCCAGCAGAGCTTACAATGAGCAGTTCTTC
TRBJ2-5	.	.	TRBV11-2	CASSSSTWGTQYF	TGTGCCAGCAGCTCCTCGACTTGGGGGACCCAGTACTTC
TRBJ1-1	.	.	TRBV4-3	CASGNYRVGNTEAFF	TGCGCCAGCGGAAACTACAGGGTGGGGAACACTGAAGCTTTCTTT
TRBJ2-2	.	.	TRBV30	CAWSVTGELFF	TGTGCCTGGAGCGTAACCGGGGAGCTGTTTTTT
TRBJ1-5	.	.	TRBV7-6	CASSLGTGSNQPQHF	TGTGCCAGCAGCTTAGGTACAGGGAGCAATCAGCCCCAGCATTTT
TRBJ2-5	.	once	TRBV11-2	CASRNGPGPETQYF	TGTGCCAGCAGGAACGGCCCGGGGCCAGAGACCCAGTACTTC
TRBJ1-1	.	.	TRBV5-1	CASSFTVTTEAFF	TGCGCCAGCAGCTTTACAGTTACCACTGAAGCTTTCTTT
TRBJ2-6	.	.	TRBV7-3	CASSPDSGANVLTF	TGTGCCAGCAGCCCAGACTCTGGGGCCAACGTCCTGACTTTC
TRBJ1-1	.	few	TRBV7-2	CASSLDGRGTEAFF	TGTGCCAGCAGCTTAGATGGCAGGGGCACTGAAGCTTTCTTT
TRBJ2-3	.	.	TRBV11-1	CASDGGWGTDTQYF	TGTGCCAGCGATGGGGGTTGGGGCACAGATACGCAGTATTTT
TRBJ2-3	TRBD2	.	TRBV9	CASSVYSRGGYDTQYF	TGTGCCAGCAGCGTATATTCGCGCGGGGGTTACGATACGCAGTATTTT
TRBJ1-4	TRBD1	.	TRBV7-2	CASSQDRRRGEKLFF	TGTGCCAGCAGCCAGGACAGGCGGCGGGGTGAAAAACTGTTTTTT
TRBJ2-7	.	few	TRBV29-1	CSVEVLQGRAEQYF	TGCAGCGTTGAAGTCCTTCAGGGACGGGCCGAGCAGTACTTC
TRBJ2-3	TRBD1	.	TRBV6-5	CAAQDRSTDTQYF	TGTGCCGCCCAGGACAGGAGCACAGATACGCAGTATTTT
TRBJ2-7	.	.	TRBV25-1	CASSDPGIYEQYF	TGTGCCAGCAGTGATCCGGGGATATACGAGCAGTACTTC
TRBJ1-2	.	.	TRBV2	CASSERLNYGYTF	TGTGCCAGCAGTGAAAGACTGAACTATGGCTACACCTTC
TRBJ1-1	.	few	TRBV7-3	CASSFGLTTEAFF	TGTGCCAGCAGCTTTGGGCTTACAACTGAAGCTTTCTTT
TRBJ2-1	.	.	TRBV7-9	CASSPASTYNEQFF	TGTGCCAGCAGCCCAGCCTCTACCTACAATGAGCAGTTCTTC
TRBJ2-7	.	.	TRBV19	CASSPTVGTLFEQYF	TGTGCCAGTAGTCCGACGGTGGGGACCCTTTTCGAGCAGTACTTC
TRBJ2-2	.	.	TRBV30	CAWSRGGTGELFF	TGTGCCTGGAGCAGGGGCGGCACCGGGGAGCTGTTTTTT
TRBJ2-6	.	.	TRBV5-4	CASSLPRANVLTF	TGTGCCAGCAGCCTCCCCCGGGCCAACGTCCTGACTTTC
TRBJ1-2	.	few	TRBV7-2	CASSLARRGYTF	TGTGCCAGCAGCTTGGCGCGACGGGGCTACACCTTC